The 5 T cell receptor beta chains presented below share a single source sample, sequenced in a study of cytomegalovirus exposure and HLA in healthy donors. It was with 60 Vbeta and 13 Jbeta primers that the PCR ran. Profiled with immunoSEQ multiplex PCR; TCRdb holds only in-frame clones, not every one. The table shows some 120,000 clones, with over 65% occurring only once. The sample was PBMCs. These receptors originate from a woman aged 40 to 50 in good health and CMV-seronegative.

The rearrangement uses TRBV9 and TRBJ2-3; 8 bases line up with TRBD2. V trimming: 4 bases; J trimming: 3 bases; junction bases outside the gene matches: 10. Germline-derived CDR1 and CDR2 are SGDLS and YYNGEE. The CDR3 length is 16 residues. For the CDR3, the DNA is TGTGCCAGCAGCCCCTGGGGTAGCGGGAAGACAGATACGCAGTATTTT. The encoded protein is CASSPWGSGKTDTQYF.

Remarks on this clone: The junction differs from germline at one of its ends, possibly a read error. The chain joins TRBV7-9 to TRBJ1-2, with TRBD1 identical over 8 bases. The CDR3 spans 13 residues. The germline V gene has CDR1 SEHNR and CDR2 FQNEAQ (reference sequence). The chain's CDR3 is CSSSSTRTGSGTF. Written as DNA, the CDR3 is TGTTCCAGCAGCTCCACGCGGACAGGGTCGGGCACCTTC.

The chain is built from TRBV2 and TRBJ2-7; 8 bases fit TRBD2. The CDR3 loop spans 13 amino acids. Germline assignment: CDR1 SNHLY and CDR2 FYNNEI. V trimming: 7 bases; J trimming: 4 bases; junction bases outside the gene matches: 6. Written as DNA, the CDR3 is TGTGCCAGCACCGGGGGACTAGTGTACGAGCAGTACTTC. Encoded protein: CASTGGLVYEQYF.

J is TRBJ1-2 and V is TRBV5-1; 7 nucleotides line up with TRBD1. Germline lookup yields CDR1 SGHRS and CDR2 YFSETQ. The CDR3 consists of 14 residues. Germline trimming cut 4 bases from V and 6 bases from J; bases unmatched to any gene: 9. The DNA of the CDR3 is TGCGCCAGCAGCCTACAGACAGGGTGGGATGGCTACACCTTC. This sequence encodes CASSLQTGWDGYTF.

The CDR3 region is CASSSRTSGNTGELFF. The CDR3 DNA sequence: TGTGCCAGCAGCTCCCGGACTAGCGGGAACACCGGGGAGCTGTTTTTT. The chain couples TRBV7-9 to TRBJ2-2, with 10 bases that match TRBD2. The V gene's germline CDR1 is SEHNR and CDR2 FQNEAQ (reference sequence). This CDR3 is 16 amino acids long. After removal of 4 bases from V and 1 base from J, the junction contained 3 bases not matched to a gene.